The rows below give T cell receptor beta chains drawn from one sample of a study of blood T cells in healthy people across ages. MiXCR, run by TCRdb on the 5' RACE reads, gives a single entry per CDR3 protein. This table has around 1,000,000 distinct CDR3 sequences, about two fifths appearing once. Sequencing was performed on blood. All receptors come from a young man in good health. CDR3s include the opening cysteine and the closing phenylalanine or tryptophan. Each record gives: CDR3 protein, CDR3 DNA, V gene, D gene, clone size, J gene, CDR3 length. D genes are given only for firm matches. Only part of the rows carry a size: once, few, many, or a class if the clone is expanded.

CDR3: CAWTRDRYSSEQYF; DNA: TGTGCCTGGACCCGGGACAGGTACTCGAGCGAGCAGTACTTC; V: TRBV30; D: TRBD1; size: few; J: TRBJ2-7; length: 14
CDR3: CAWTTGAPYTEAFF; DNA: TGTGCCTGGACGACAGGGGCCCCTTACACTGAAGCTTTCTTT; V: TRBV30; D: TRBD1; size: NA; J: TRBJ1-1; length: 14
CDR3: CASSEEPTGTVGNQPQHF; DNA: TGTGCCAGCAGTGAAGAACCTACCGGGACAGTGGGCAATCAGCCCCAGCATTTT; V: TRBV6-4; D: TRBD1; size: NA; J: TRBJ1-5; length: 18
CDR3: CNAPSATNEKLFF; DNA: TGCAATGCCCCTAGTGCAACTAATGAAAAACTGTTTTTT; V: TRBV20-1; D: NA; size: NA; J: TRBJ1-4; length: 13
CDR3: CASRSTGGFGQPQHF; DNA: TGTGCCAGCAGATCGACAGGGGGCTTCGGACAGCCCCAGCATTTT; V: TRBV12-3/TRBV12-4; D: TRBD1; size: NA; J: TRBJ1-5; length: 15
CDR3: CASSLVSPGQGSGYTF; DNA: TGCGCCAGCAGCTTGGTTTCCCCGGGACAGGGGTCTGGCTACACCTTC; V: TRBV5-1; D: TRBD1; size: NA; J: TRBJ1-2; length: 16
CDR3: CASKLAGGYTGELFF; DNA: TGTGCCAGCAAGCTAGCGGGGGGTTACACCGGGGAGCTGTTTTTT; V: TRBV12-3/TRBV12-4; D: TRBD2; size: NA; J: TRBJ2-2; length: 15
CDR3: CASRTRDRGRNHYGYTF; DNA: TGTGCCAGCAGGACCCGAGACAGGGGGCGGAACCACTATGGCTACACCTTC; V: TRBV6-2/TRBV6-3; D: TRBD1; size: NA; J: TRBJ1-2; length: 17
CDR3: CAFDSGNTIYF; DNA: TGTGCCTTTGACTCTGGAAACACCATATATTTT; V: TRBV10-3; D: NA; size: NA; J: TRBJ1-3; length: 11
CDR3: CASSQGPGNYEQYF; DNA: TGTGCCAGCAGCCAGGGTCCTGGAAACTACGAGCAGTACTTC; V: TRBV3-1; D: NA; size: NA; J: TRBJ2-7; length: 14
CDR3: CASRPGLAENNEQFF; DNA: TGTGCCAGCAGACCGGGACTAGCGGAGAACAATGAGCAGTTCTTC; V: TRBV6-5; D: TRBD2; size: NA; J: TRBJ2-1; length: 15
CDR3: CASSYRRTDFEKLFF; DNA: TGTGCCAGCAGTTACCGACGAACGGATTTCGAAAAACTGTTTTTT; V: TRBV6-2/TRBV6-3; D: NA; size: few; J: TRBJ1-4; length: 15
CDR3: CASSLGGGGSGNTIYF; DNA: TGTGCCAGCAGCTTAGGAGGGGGCGGCTCTGGAAACACCATATATTTT; V: TRBV7-8; D: TRBD1; size: NA; J: TRBJ1-3; length: 16
CDR3: CASSIGREGGTEAFF; DNA: TGTGCCAGTAGTATAGGGCGAGAGGGAGGTACTGAAGCTTTCTTT; V: TRBV19; D: NA; size: NA; J: TRBJ1-1; length: 15
CDR3: CASSPGGASYNEQFF; DNA: TGTGCCAGCAGTCCCGGGGGGGCATCCTACAATGAGCAGTTCTTC; V: TRBV11-2; D: TRBD2; size: few; J: TRBJ2-1; length: 15
CDR3: CASSQDLASLETQYF; DNA: TGTGCCAGCAGCCAAGATCTCGCTAGCTTGGAGACCCAGTACTTC; V: TRBV3-1; D: NA; size: NA; J: TRBJ2-5; length: 15
CDR3: CASSFSVRWVRGTQYF; DNA: TGTGCCAGCAGTTTCTCAGTCCGTTGGGTCCGGGGTACGCAGTATTTT; V: TRBV12-3/TRBV12-4; D: NA; size: NA; J: TRBJ2-3; length: 16
CDR3: CASSLEPNYGYTF; DNA: TGTGCCAGCAGTTTAGAGCCAAACTATGGCTACACCTTC; V: TRBV5-1; D: NA; size: many; J: TRBJ1-2; length: 13
CDR3: CASSLRDRGQLANYNEQFF; DNA: TGTGCCAGCAGCTTGCGGGACAGGGGGCAACTAGCGAATTACAATGAGCAGTTCTTC; V: TRBV5-6; D: TRBD1; size: NA; J: TRBJ2-1; length: 19
CDR3: CSARYDRLSSYEQYF; DNA: TGCAGTGCTAGATATGATCGATTGAGCTCCTACGAGCAGTACTTC; V: TRBV20-1; D: NA; size: few; J: TRBJ2-7; length: 15
CDR3: CSVENSRQFVRYGYTF; DNA: TGCAGCGTTGAAAATTCGAGACAATTCGTTCGGTATGGCTACACCTTC; V: TRBV29-1; D: NA; size: few; J: TRBJ1-2; length: 16
CDR3: CASSYRTSGKSSYNEQFF; DNA: TGTGCCAGCAGTTACAGGACTAGCGGTAAGAGCTCCTACAATGAGCAGTTCTTC; V: TRBV6-2/TRBV6-3; D: TRBD2; size: NA; J: TRBJ2-1; length: 18
CDR3: CASYWGVEGDEQFF; DNA: TGTGCCAGCTATTGGGGGGTGGAAGGCGATGAGCAGTTCTTC; V: TRBV7-2; D: NA; size: few; J: TRBJ2-1; length: 14
CDR3: CASSYSKGGSMNTEAFF; DNA: TGTGCCAGCAGTTACTCGAAGGGGGGGAGCATGAACACTGAAGCTTTCTTT; V: TRBV6-2/TRBV6-3; D: NA; size: once; J: TRBJ1-1; length: 17
CDR3: CAISARDSGYTF; DNA: TGTGCCATCAGTGCTCGGGACAGCGGCTACACCTTC; V: TRBV10-3; D: TRBD1; size: few; J: TRBJ1-2; length: 12
CDR3: CASSYPGQRTYEQYF; DNA: TGTGCCAGCAGCTACCCGGGACAGAGGACCTACGAGCAGTACTTC; V: TRBV27; D: TRBD1; size: NA; J: TRBJ2-7; length: 15
CDR3: CSARGLAGAYTDTQYF; DNA: TGCAGTGCTAGAGGACTAGCGGGGGCTTACACAGATACGCAGTATTTT; V: TRBV20-1; D: TRBD2; size: many; J: TRBJ2-3; length: 16
CDR3: CASSYVRGGYTF; DNA: TGTGCCAGCAGTTACGTCAGAGGAGGCTACACCTTC; V: TRBV6-2/TRBV6-3; D: NA; size: NA; J: TRBJ1-2; length: 12
CDR3: CASSLVVNEQFF; DNA: TGTGCCAGCAGCTTAGTCGTCAATGAGCAGTTCTTC; V: TRBV7-2; D: NA; size: many; J: TRBJ2-1; length: 12
CDR3: CSARTPRLPDTQYF; DNA: TGCAGTGCCAGGACCCCCAGGTTACCAGATACGCAGTATTTT; V: TRBV20-1; D: NA; size: NA; J: TRBJ2-3; length: 14
CDR3: CASSRNYNEQFF; DNA: TGTGCCAGCAGCCGGAACTACAATGAGCAGTTCTTC; V: TRBV12-3/TRBV12-4; D: NA; size: NA; J: TRBJ2-1; length: 12
CDR3: CASSFWGATEAFF; DNA: TGTGCCAGCAGCTTTTGGGGGGCCACTGAAGCTTTCTTT; V: TRBV7-2; D: NA; size: NA; J: TRBJ1-1; length: 13
CDR3: CASSLFRRDTEEAFF; DNA: TGTGCCAGCAGCTTATTTAGGAGGGACACCGAGGAAGCTTTCTTT; V: TRBV7-2; D: NA; size: NA; J: TRBJ1-1; length: 15
CDR3: CASSQGDTVSYEQYF; DNA: TGCGCCAGCAGCCAGGGGGACACCGTATCCTACGAGCAGTACTTC; V: TRBV4-1; D: NA; size: NA; J: TRBJ2-7; length: 15
CDR3: CASSQVAGFSTEAFF; DNA: TGCGCCAGCAGCCAAGTCGCGGGTTTTAGCACTGAAGCTTTCTTT; V: TRBV4-3; D: NA; size: NA; J: TRBJ1-1; length: 15
CDR3: CASSQMDKGFRRTEAFF; DNA: TGCGCCAGCAGCCAGATGGACAAGGGTTTCAGGCGCACTGAAGCTTTCTTT; V: TRBV4-3; D: NA; size: NA; J: TRBJ1-1; length: 17
CDR3: CAISEGLGEDTQYF; DNA: TGTGCCATCAGTGAGGGGTTGGGGGAAGATACGCAGTATTTT; V: TRBV10-3; D: NA; size: NA; J: TRBJ2-3; length: 14
CDR3: CASSPQGQSEFF; DNA: TGTGCCAGCTCACCACAGGGACAATCCGAGTTCTTC; V: TRBV18; D: NA; size: NA; J: TRBJ2-1; length: 12
CDR3: CASSSPRTGGDYGYTF; DNA: TGTGCCAGCAGCTCACCTCGGACAGGGGGCGACTATGGCTACACCTTC; V: TRBV7-2; D: TRBD1; size: NA; J: TRBJ1-2; length: 16
CDR3: CASRQGVIGELFF; DNA: TGTGCCAGCCGGCAGGGGGTTATCGGGGAGCTGTTTTTT; V: TRBV12-3/TRBV12-4; D: TRBD1; size: NA; J: TRBJ2-2; length: 13
CDR3: CASSLSGRTGELFF; DNA: TGTGCCAGCAGCCTTAGTGGTCGGACCGGGGAGCTGTTTTTT; V: TRBV21-1; D: NA; size: NA; J: TRBJ2-2; length: 14
CDR3: CASSLRIARPSTDTQYF; DNA: TGTGCCAGCAGCTTACGGATTGCGAGACCTAGCACAGATACGCAGTATTTT; V: TRBV7-4; D: NA; size: few; J: TRBJ2-3; length: 17
CDR3: CASSQESAKGSGNTIYF; DNA: TGTGCCAGCAGCCAAGAGTCGGCGAAGGGGTCTGGAAACACCATATATTTT; V: TRBV4-2; D: NA; size: NA; J: TRBJ1-3; length: 17
CDR3: CASKSRGSSYNEQFF; DNA: TGTGCCAGCAAGAGCAGGGGCAGCTCCTACAATGAGCAGTTCTTC; V: TRBV6-5; D: NA; size: NA; J: TRBJ2-1; length: 15
CDR3: CASSLDLATGNYGYTF; DNA: TGTGCCAGCAGCTTAGATTTAGCAACAGGGAACTATGGCTACACCTTC; V: TRBV7-2; D: NA; size: NA; J: TRBJ1-2; length: 16
CDR3: CSIVAGVDEQFF; DNA: TGCAGCATTGTAGCGGGGGTGGATGAGCAGTTCTTC; V: TRBV29-1; D: TRBD2; size: once; J: TRBJ2-1; length: 12
CDR3: CSAKNWGDSQTSGDGYTF; DNA: TGCAGTGCTAAAAACTGGGGGGACAGCCAGACGTCAGGCGATGGCTACACCTTC; V: TRBV20-1; D: TRBD1; size: NA; J: TRBJ1-2; length: 18
CDR3: CASSAREQQPQHF; DNA: TGTGCCAGCAGCGCTCGAGAGCAACAGCCCCAGCATTTT; V: TRBV6-5; D: NA; size: few; J: TRBJ1-5; length: 13
CDR3: CASSLADTDGYTF; DNA: TGCGCCAGCAGCTTGGCGGATACGGATGGCTACACCTTC; V: TRBV5-1; D: NA; size: NA; J: TRBJ1-2; length: 13
CDR3: CATGTTRANEKLFF; DNA: TGTGCCACGGGGACAACCCGAGCTAATGAAAAACTGTTTTTT; V: TRBV7-9; D: NA; size: few; J: TRBJ1-4; length: 14
CDR3: CASSHNGGGAQFF; DNA: TGTGCCAGCAGCCATAACGGAGGCGGCGCGCAGTTCTTC; V: TRBV12-3/TRBV12-4; D: NA; size: NA; J: TRBJ2-1; length: 13
CDR3: CASSPRDRWEWDQETQYF; DNA: TGTGCCAGCAGTCCCCGGGACAGGTGGGAGTGGGACCAAGAGACCCAGTACTTC; V: TRBV6-2/TRBV6-3; D: TRBD1; size: few; J: TRBJ2-5; length: 18
CDR3: CASSWVNTDTQYF; DNA: TGTGCCAGCAGTTGGGTTAACACAGATACGCAGTATTTT; V: TRBV12-3/TRBV12-4; D: NA; size: NA; J: TRBJ2-3; length: 13